A single TCR beta chain is shown here with its context. Its target is not known. The CDR3 is 12 amino acids. The germline V gene encodes CDR1 LNHDA and CDR2 SQIVND (reference sequence). V was trimmed by 5 bases and J by 3 bases, leaving 7 bases between them. Sequencing was performed with immunoSEQ multiplex PCR; in TCRdb, only in-frame clones are kept and a portion is missing. The repertoire includes around 48,000 clones, approximately 80% of them detected once, and less than 20% sits in the top ten. The data were taken from a study of T cells in localized non-small cell lung cancer. Study-wide results and caveats: The greatest T cell clonality was found in uninvolved adjacent lung (higher than in tumor).

The chain links TRBV19 to TRBJ1-2; D is uncertain. The TCR sequence derives from a man aged 40 to 75 with stage I squamous cell lung carcinoma. This specimen consisted of peripheral blood, obtained before any cancer treatment. CDR3 nucleotide sequence: TGTGCCAGTAGTGAAGGCCACTATGGCTACACCTTC. It specifies CASSEGHYGYTF.